The 28 T cell receptor beta chains below come from one sample, sequenced in a study of blood T cell repertoires in COVID-19. The protocol was immunoSEQ multiplex PCR, while the TCRdb copy is restricted to in-frame clones and leaves out a portion. The profile shows hundreds of thousands of clones, roughly 84% of them singletons. Source material: peripheral blood. These TCRs come from an elderly woman with active or convalescent COVID-19.

J is TRBJ1-1 and V is TRBV9; 7 nucleotides agree with TRBD1. The V segment lost 3 bases and the J segment 3 bases; nucleotides outside the gene matches: 5. The CDR3 is 14 amino acids. Germline lookup yields CDR1 SGDLS and CDR2 YYNGEE. The CDR3 DNA sequence: TGTGCCAGCAGCGGCCGGGACAGCTACACTGAAGCTTTCTTT. It translates to CASSGRDSYTEAFF.

The chain links TRBV19 to TRBJ2-6; tentative D call: TRBD1 (6 bases). The germline V gene has CDR1 LNHDA and CDR2 SQIVND (reference sequence). The CDR3 is 14 residues long. V was cut by 9 bases and J by 1 base, with 10 bases left in between. CDR3 region: CASRGGSGANVLTF. The CDR3 nucleotides are TGTGCCAGCAGGGGCGGTTCTGGGGCCAACGTCCTGACTTTC.

The genes are TRBV28 and TRBJ1-2; D gene unclear. Trimming took off 2 bases at V and 7 bases at J, with 14 bases between the two ends. Germline V gives CDR1 MDHEN, CDR2 SYDVKM. This CDR3 spans 14 amino acids. CDR3 protein: CASSLRLGGSGYTF. CDR3 DNA sequence: TGTGCCAGCAGTTTAAGGCTCGGAGGTAGTGGCTACACCTTC.

This sequence joins TRBV18 and TRBJ2-7, with D perhaps TRBD2 (5 bases). With 5 bases removed from V and 2 bases from J, the gap between germline ends came to 10 bases. Germline V lookup: CDR1 KGHSH, CDR2 LQKENI. CDR3 length equals 13 residues. The CDR3 sequence is CASSTGIPYEQYF. In DNA, the CDR3 is TGTGCCAGCTCAACCGGGATCCCCTACGAGCAGTACTTC.

The chain carries TRBV6-5 and TRBJ1-1, with D maybe TRBD1 (5 bases). This CDR3 spans 14 amino acids. V lost 6 bases, J lost 7 bases, and 18 bases lay in between. Germline V gives CDR1 MNHEY, CDR2 SVGAGI. CDR3: CASSFRVAGGEAFF. The CDR3 nucleotides read TGTGCCAGCAGCTTCAGGGTAGCGGGGGGTGAAGCTTTCTTT.

The chain links TRBV4-1 to TRBJ2-3; 7 positions match TRBD2. The CDR3 consists of 14 residues. The germline V gene has CDR1 MGHRA and CDR2 YSYEKL. With 6 bases clipped from V and 2 bases from J, the junction kept 5 bases outside the gene matches. CDR3 DNA: TGCGCCAGCAGACCTAGCGGTTCCACAGATACGCAGTATTTT. It codes for CASRPSGSTDTQYF.

The V gene is TRBV7-8, the J gene TRBJ2-3; TRBD2 aligns across 11 bases. The germline V gene has CDR1 SGHVS and CDR2 FQNEAQ. The CDR3 length is 16 residues. V trimming: 5 bases; J trimming: 1 base; junction bases outside the gene matches: 5. The CDR3 reads CASSPLAGGGTDTQYF. CDR3 coding DNA: TGTGCCAGCAGCCCCCTAGCGGGGGGCGGCACAGATACGCAGTATTTT.

V is TRBV3-1 (or the pseudogene TRBV3-2) and J is TRBJ1-4; no clear D gene. The CDR3 has 14 residues. V lost 3 bases, J lost 3 bases, and 8 bases lay in between. CDR1 is LGHDT, CDR2 YNNKEL, per germline (reference sequence). The CDR3 sequence is CASSQSFANEKLFF. In DNA form, the CDR3 reads TGTGCCAGCAGCCAGAGTTTCGCTAATGAAAAACTGTTTTTT.

This chain uses TRBV5-5 with TRBJ2-1, with D hard to call. Trimming left V 0 bases short and J 5 bases short, with 15 bases between. This CDR3 is built from 16 residues. Germline CDR1 and CDR2: SGHKS and YYEKEE (reference sequence). CDR3 in amino acids: CASSLGHPQNDNEQFF. In DNA form, the CDR3 reads TGTGCCAGCAGCTTGGGGCATCCTCAAAACGACAATGAGCAGTTCTTC.

The rearrangement links TRBV7-9 to TRBJ1-4, with 7 bases aligning to TRBD1. The CDR3 consists of 16 residues. The V gene's germline CDR1 is SEHNR and CDR2 FQNEAQ (reference sequence). The V gene end was trimmed by 1 base and the J gene end by 7 bases; junction bases not matched to a gene: 9. Here the CDR3 DNA reads TGTGCCAGCAGCTTAGGGCAGGGGGAAAGTATTGAAAAACTGTTTTTT. Its protein is CASSLGQGESIEKLFF.

J is TRBJ2-7 and V is TRBV3-1 (or the pseudogene TRBV3-2), with a tentative D call TRBD1 (6 bases). Trimming pared 0 bases from V and 7 bases from J, leaving 19 bases between. The CDR3 has 16 residues. Germline loops: CDR1 LGHDT, CDR2 YNNKEL (reference sequence). CDR3 in DNA: TGTGCCAGCAGCCAAGATGACAGGCCCCTTATGTGGGAGCAGTACTTC. Translated: CASSQDDRPLMWEQYF.

This clone has a handful of counts. The V and J genes are TRBV2 and TRBJ2-7; TRBD1 might be the D (5 bases). Germline values: CDR1 SNHLY, CDR2 FYNNEI. Trimming removed 8 bases at V and 6 bases at J, with 23 bases between. CDR3 length equals 15 residues. CDR3 bases: TGTGCCAGCCAACCAATTCAGGGAAATCGGCGCGAGCAGTACTTC. It codes for CASQPIQGNRREQYF.

The V and J genes are TRBV11-2 and TRBJ2-3, with 9 bases matching TRBD1. The length of the CDR3 is 16 residues. The germline CDR1 and CDR2 sequences are SGHAT and FQNNGV. V trimming: 5 bases; J trimming: 4 bases; junction bases outside the gene matches: 10. The CDR3 spells CASSPTLGQGSDTQYF. The CDR3 bases are TGTGCCAGCAGCCCAACCTTGGGACAGGGATCAGATACGCAGTATTTT.

The CDR3 sequence is CASREPGQGQPQHF. CDR3 bases: TGTGCCAGCAGGGAGCCGGGACAGGGCCAGCCCCAGCATTTT. V gene TRBV5-8 combines with J gene TRBJ1-5; 9 bases map to TRBD1. V shed 5 bases, J shed 7 bases, and the junction held 7 bases outside the gene matches. The CDR3 loop spans 14 amino acids. In germline, CDR1 is SGHTS, CDR2 YDEGEE.

The genes are TRBV7-8 and TRBJ1-2, with TRBD1 matching 9 bases. V was pared by 6 bases and J by 2 bases, with 7 bases of the junction left unmatched. Germline V gene lookup returns CDR1 SGHVS and CDR2 FQNEAQ. This CDR3 contains 15 residues. The DNA of the CDR3 is TGTGCCAGCAGATACCCCACAGGGGGCAACTATGGCTACACCTTC. Its translation: CASRYPTGGNYGYTF.

This clone came up a few times. This chain uses TRBV12-5 with TRBJ1-5; D not certain. Germline CDR1 LGHNT, CDR2 FRNRAP. The CDR3 has 14 amino acids. Trimming pared 3 bases from V and 9 bases from J, leaving 15 bases between. CDR3: CASGFGLSLGPQHF. CDR3 nucleotides: TGTGCTAGTGGTTTTGGACTGAGTTTAGGGCCCCAGCATTTT.

V and J are TRBV9 and TRBJ2-3; D gene unclear. Between the trimmed V and J ends, which lost 2 bases and 2 bases, there was a span of 9 bases. The CDR3 is 14 residues long. The germline V gene encodes CDR1 SGDLS and CDR2 YYNGEE. The CDR3, as DNA: TGTGCCAGCAGCGTCCTCCAGTTCACAGATACGCAGTATTTT. The encoded protein is CASSVLQFTDTQYF.

The table lists this clone with a few counts. The genes are TRBV27 and TRBJ2-2; the D gene is possibly TRBD1 (5 bases). The V end lost 3 bases, the J end lost 7 bases, and 12 bases lay between the germline ends. The CDR3 extends over 14 amino acids. Germline-derived CDR1 and CDR2 are MNHEY and SMNVEV (reference sequence). The CDR3 nucleotides read TGTGCCAGCAGTTTGGGCAGGGTATTCGGGGAGCTGTTTTTT. As protein: CASSLGRVFGELFF.

This chain connects TRBV4-2 to TRBJ1-3; TRBD1 matches 8 bases. CDR3 length equals 16 residues. From germline, CDR1 is LGHNA and CDR2 YNFKEQ. J lost 2 bases, V lost 1 base, and 4 bases had no gene match. CDR3 bases: TGTGCCAGCAGCCAAGCGGACAGGGCCCCTGGAAACACCATATATTTT. It yields the protein CASSQADRAPGNTIYF.

The CDR3 nucleotides are TGTGCCAGCAGCTTGGGAGACACTCGCTACAATGAGCAGTTCTTC. Protein sequence: CASSLGDTRYNEQFF. The rearrangement uses TRBV5-4 and TRBJ2-1; no reliable D call. Germline CDR1 is SGHNT and CDR2 is YYREEE (reference sequence). Trimming took 0 bases from V and 3 from J, leaving 10 bases between them. The CDR3 loop spans 15 amino acids.

The chain is built from TRBV6-2 or TRBV6-3 and TRBJ2-3, with D possibly being TRBD1 (5 bases). CDR1 and CDR2 (germline): MNHEY, SVGEGT. The CDR3 loop spans 16 amino acids. Trimming took off 2 bases at V and 2 bases at J, with 14 bases between the two ends. This chain's CDR3 is CASSYVPGKVTDTQYF. The CDR3 coding sequence is TGTGCCAGCAGTTACGTGCCAGGGAAGGTCACAGATACGCAGTATTTT.

The J gene is TRBJ2-5, the V gene TRBV18; 8 nucleotides match TRBD2. The CDR3 is 19 amino acids. CDR1 is KGHSH, CDR2 LQKENI, per germline. V shed 2 bases and J 0 bases; nucleotides not matched to a gene: 14. The CDR3 protein is CASSPSAGGPGKYQETQYF. Written as DNA, the CDR3 is TGTGCCAGCTCACCAAGCGCGGGGGGTCCCGGGAAATACCAAGAGACCCAGTACTTC.

The chain carries TRBV27 and TRBJ2-1, with D maybe TRBD2 (6 bases). V lost 3 bases to trimming and J lost 7 bases, with 31 bases between them. The V gene's germline CDR1 is MNHEY and CDR2 SMNVEV (reference sequence). The CDR3 is made up of 20 amino acids. The CDR3 loop is CASSFPNGGGGRGSMNEQFF. The CDR3 DNA reads as TGTGCCAGCAGTTTCCCTAATGGGGGTGGGGGGAGAGGCAGTATGAATGAGCAGTTCTTC.

The chain links TRBV12-2 to TRBJ2-3; TRBD2, the table's D call, was not compared with the DNA. TRBV12-2 is a pseudogene locus. The length of the CDR3 is 18 residues. CDR3 nucleotides: TGTGCAAGTCGCCTGGGACTAGCGGGAGGGGATAGCACAGATACGCAGTATTTT. Translated, it gives CASRLGLAGGDSTDTQYF.

The chain joins TRBV30 to TRBJ1-3; weak D call: TRBD1 (5 bases). V gave up 3 bases and J gave up 3 bases, with 9 bases separating them. Germline-derived CDR1 and CDR2 are GTSNPN and SVGIG (reference sequence). There are 13 residues in the CDR3. CDR3 loop: CAWSQGVGNTIYF. The DNA of the CDR3 is TGTGCCTGGAGCCAAGGGGTTGGAAACACCATATATTTT.

V and J are TRBV18 and TRBJ1-1, with TRBD1 matching over 10 bases. In germline, CDR1 is KGHSH, CDR2 LQKENI. V was pared by 2 bases and J by 4 bases, with 1 base of the junction left unmatched. This CDR3 has 14 amino acids. In nucleotides, the CDR3 is TGTGCCAGCTCACCAGGGACAGGGGCCACTGAAGCTTTCTTT. Residues: CASSPGTGATEAFF.

The chain carries TRBV6-2 or TRBV6-3 and TRBJ2-1; 10 nucleotides line up with TRBD2. J was trimmed by 4 bases and V by 6 bases; bases with no gene match: 9. Germline V lookup: CDR1 MNHEY, CDR2 SVGEGT. The CDR3 sequence is 16 residues long. This CDR3 is CASSRLTSGTYNEQFF. CDR3 nucleotides: TGTGCCAGCAGCCGCCTTACTAGCGGGACTTACAATGAGCAGTTCTTC.

A single count supports this clone. The chain uses TRBV19 and TRBJ2-1; possibly TRBD2 for D (5 bases). The ends were cut back, 4 bases at V and 3 bases at J, with 13 bases in the middle. Per the germline V gene, CDR1 is LNHDA and CDR2 is SQIVND (reference sequence). This CDR3 contains 15 residues. The CDR3 reads CASSNYLRDYNEQFF. CDR3 bases: TGTGCCAGTAGTAACTATCTCCGGGACTACAATGAGCAGTTCTTC.